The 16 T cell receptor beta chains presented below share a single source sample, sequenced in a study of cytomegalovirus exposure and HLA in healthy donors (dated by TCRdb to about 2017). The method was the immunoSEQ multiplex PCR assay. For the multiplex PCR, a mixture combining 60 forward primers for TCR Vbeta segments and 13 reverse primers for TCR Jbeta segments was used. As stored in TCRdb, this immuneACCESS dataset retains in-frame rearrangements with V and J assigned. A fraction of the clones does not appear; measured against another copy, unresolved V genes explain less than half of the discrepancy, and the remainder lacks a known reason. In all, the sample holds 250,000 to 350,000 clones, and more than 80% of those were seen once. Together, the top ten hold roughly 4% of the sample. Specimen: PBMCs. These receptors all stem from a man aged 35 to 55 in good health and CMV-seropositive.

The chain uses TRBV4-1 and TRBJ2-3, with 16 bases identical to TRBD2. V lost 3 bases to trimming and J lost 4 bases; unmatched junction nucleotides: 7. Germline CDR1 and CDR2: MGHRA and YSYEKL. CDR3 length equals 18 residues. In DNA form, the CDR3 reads TGCGCCAGCAGCCATCCCGGGACTAGCGGGAGGGCCTCAGATACGCAGTATTTT. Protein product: CASSHPGTSGRASDTQYF.

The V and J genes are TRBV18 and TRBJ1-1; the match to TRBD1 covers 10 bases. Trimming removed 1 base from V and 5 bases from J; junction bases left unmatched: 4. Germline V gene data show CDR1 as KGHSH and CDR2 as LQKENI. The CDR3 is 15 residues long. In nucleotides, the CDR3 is TGTGCCAGCTCACCACTGGGACAGGGGAGGACTGAAGCTTTCTTT. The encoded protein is CASSPLGQGRTEAFF. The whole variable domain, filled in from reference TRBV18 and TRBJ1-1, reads NAGVMQNPRHLVRRRGQEARLRCSPMKGHSHVYWYRQLPEEGLKFMVYLQKENIIDESGMPKERFSAEFPKEGPSILRIQQVVRGDSAAYFCASSPLGQGRTEAFFGQGTRLTVV.

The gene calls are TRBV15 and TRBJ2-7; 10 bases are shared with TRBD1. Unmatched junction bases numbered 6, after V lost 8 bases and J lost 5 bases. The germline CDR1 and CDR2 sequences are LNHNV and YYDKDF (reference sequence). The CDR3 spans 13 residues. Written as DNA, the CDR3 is TGTGCCACCCGGGACAGGGGAAGCGACGAGCAGTACTTC. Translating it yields CATRDRGSDEQYF.

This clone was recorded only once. The CDR3 region is CASSKGQALFPSSYGYTF. The CDR3 nucleotides are TGTGCCAGTAGTAAGGGACAGGCTCTCTTTCCCTCGTCTTATGGCTACACCTTC. The chain links TRBV19 to TRBJ1-2, with 8 bases that match TRBD1. CDR3 length: 18 residues. Germline-derived CDR1 and CDR2 are LNHDA and SQIVND (reference sequence). The trim removed 4 bases at V and 5 bases at J, leaving 18 bases unmatched.

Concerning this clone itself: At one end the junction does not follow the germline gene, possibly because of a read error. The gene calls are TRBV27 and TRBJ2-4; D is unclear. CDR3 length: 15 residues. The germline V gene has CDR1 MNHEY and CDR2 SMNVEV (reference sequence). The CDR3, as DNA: TGTGCCAGCAGTTTAAAGGCAGGTCCTGGAAACACTCAGTACTTC. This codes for CASSLKAGPGNTQYF.

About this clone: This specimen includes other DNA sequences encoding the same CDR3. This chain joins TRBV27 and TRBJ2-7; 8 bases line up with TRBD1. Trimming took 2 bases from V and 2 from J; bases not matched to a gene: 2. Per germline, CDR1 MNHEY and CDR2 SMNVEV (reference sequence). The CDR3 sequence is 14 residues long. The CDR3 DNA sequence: TGTGCCAGCAGTTTAACAGGGGGTGCCTACGAGCAGTACTTC. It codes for CASSLTGGAYEQYF.

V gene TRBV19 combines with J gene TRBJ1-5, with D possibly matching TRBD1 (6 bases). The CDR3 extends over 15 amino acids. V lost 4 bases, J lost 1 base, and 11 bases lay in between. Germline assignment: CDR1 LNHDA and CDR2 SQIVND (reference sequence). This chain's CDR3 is CASSTGAGSNQPQHF. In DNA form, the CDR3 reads TGTGCCAGTAGTACAGGGGCCGGGAGCAATCAGCCCCAGCATTTT. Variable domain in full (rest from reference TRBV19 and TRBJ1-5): DGGITQSPKYLFRKEGQNVTLSCEQNLNHDAMYWYRQDPGQGLRLIYYSQIVNDFQKGDIAEGYSVSREKKESFPLTVTSAQKNPTAFYLCASSTGAGSNQPQHFGDGTRLSIL.

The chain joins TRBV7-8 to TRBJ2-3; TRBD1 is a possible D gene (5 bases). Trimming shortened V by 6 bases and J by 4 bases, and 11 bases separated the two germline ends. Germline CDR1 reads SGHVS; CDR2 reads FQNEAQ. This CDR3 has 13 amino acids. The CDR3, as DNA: TGTGCCAGCAGGTACACAGGAGCAGATACGCAGTATTTT. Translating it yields CASRYTGADTQYF.

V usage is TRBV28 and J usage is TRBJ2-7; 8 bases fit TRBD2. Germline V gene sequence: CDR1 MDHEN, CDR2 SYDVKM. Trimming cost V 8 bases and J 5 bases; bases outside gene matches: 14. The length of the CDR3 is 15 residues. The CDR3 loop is CASQERERGLNEQYF. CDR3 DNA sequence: TGTGCCAGCCAAGAGCGGGAGCGGGGTCTCAACGAGCAGTACTTC.

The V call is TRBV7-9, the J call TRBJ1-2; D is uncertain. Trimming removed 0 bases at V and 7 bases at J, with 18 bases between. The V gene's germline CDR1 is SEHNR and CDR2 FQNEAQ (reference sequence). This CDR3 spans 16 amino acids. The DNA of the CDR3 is TGTGCCAGCAGCTTAGCTCCCAGTCCAAAACCGGGTGGCTACACCTTC. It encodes CASSLAPSPKPGGYTF.

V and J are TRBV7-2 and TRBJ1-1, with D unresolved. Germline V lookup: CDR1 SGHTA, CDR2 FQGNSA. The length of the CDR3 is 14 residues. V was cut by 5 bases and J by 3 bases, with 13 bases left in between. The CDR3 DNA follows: TGTGCCAGCAGCCTAACCCAGGTAGACACTGAAGCTTTCTTT. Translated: CASSLTQVDTEAFF.

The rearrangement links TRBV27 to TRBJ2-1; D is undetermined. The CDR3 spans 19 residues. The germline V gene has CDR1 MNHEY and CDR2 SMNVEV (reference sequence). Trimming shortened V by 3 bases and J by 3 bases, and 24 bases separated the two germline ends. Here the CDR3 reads CASSFRIEANRAIYNEQFF. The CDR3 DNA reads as TGTGCCAGCAGTTTTCGGATTGAGGCCAACCGAGCCATCTACAATGAGCAGTTCTTC.

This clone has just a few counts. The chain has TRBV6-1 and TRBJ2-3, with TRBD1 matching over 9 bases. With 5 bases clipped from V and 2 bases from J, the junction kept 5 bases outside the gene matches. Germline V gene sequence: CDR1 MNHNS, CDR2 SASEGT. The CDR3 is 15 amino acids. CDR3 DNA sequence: TGTGCCAGCAGTCCCCGGGACAGGGTCACAGATACGCAGTATTTT. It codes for CASSPRDRVTDTQYF.

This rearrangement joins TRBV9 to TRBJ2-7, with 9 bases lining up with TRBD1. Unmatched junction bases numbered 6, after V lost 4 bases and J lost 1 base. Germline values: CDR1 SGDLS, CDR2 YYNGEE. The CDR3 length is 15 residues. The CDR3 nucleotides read TGTGCCAGCAGCCCAGCTGGGACAGGGTCCTACGAGCAGTACTTC. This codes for CASSPAGTGSYEQYF.

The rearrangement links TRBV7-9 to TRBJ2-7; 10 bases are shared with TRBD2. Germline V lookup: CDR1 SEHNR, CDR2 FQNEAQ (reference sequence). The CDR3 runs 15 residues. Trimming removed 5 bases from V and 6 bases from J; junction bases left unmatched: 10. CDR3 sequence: CASSDGLAARVEQYF. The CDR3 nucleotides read TGTGCCAGCAGCGACGGACTAGCGGCAAGAGTCGAGCAGTACTTC.

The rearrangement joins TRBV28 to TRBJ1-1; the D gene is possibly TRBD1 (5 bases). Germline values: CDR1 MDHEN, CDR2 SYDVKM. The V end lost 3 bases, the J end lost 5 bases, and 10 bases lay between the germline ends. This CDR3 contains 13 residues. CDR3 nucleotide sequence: TGTGCCAGCAGTTTTAAGGGGAATACTGAAGCTTTCTTT. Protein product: CASSFKGNTEAFF.